This TCR beta chain was recorded in a study of CD8+ T cells in alopecia areata. Whole-study results and caveats: Persistence in scalp and blood during tofacitinib was observed for many expanded lesional clones. Under tofacitinib, fewer expanded CD8+ clones appeared among the top 100 scalp clones. Scalp specimens additionally yield sequences from normal skin's resident alphabeta T cells.

V gave up 7 bases and J gave up 8 bases; unmatched junction bases: 6. The CDR3 sequence is 14 residues long. The V gene's germline CDR1 is SNHLY and CDR2 FYNNEI. As to this clone: Its antigen is unknown.

The treatment here: oral pan-JAK inhibitor, 5-10 mg twice daily. From alopecia areata patients, lesional scalp punch biopsies and peripheral blood were collected. Following RNA extraction, reverse transcription yielded cDNA that acted as the sequencing template. This table comes from immunoSEQ multiplex PCR, and its TCRdb copy is limited to in-frame clones, with some not included. Seen here are 120,000 or so clones, about 59% observed once, and the top ten hold roughly 5%. The starting material was CD4+ T cells sorted from blood, obtained at week 4, from a patient treated with tofacitinib. The source is a human donor with alopecia areata. This sequence joins TRBV2 and TRBJ2-2; 11 bases line up with TRBD2. For the CDR3, the DNA is TGTGCCAGCAATGGCCTAGCGGGAGGAGGGGAGCTGTTTTTT. This gives the protein CASNGLAGGGELFF.